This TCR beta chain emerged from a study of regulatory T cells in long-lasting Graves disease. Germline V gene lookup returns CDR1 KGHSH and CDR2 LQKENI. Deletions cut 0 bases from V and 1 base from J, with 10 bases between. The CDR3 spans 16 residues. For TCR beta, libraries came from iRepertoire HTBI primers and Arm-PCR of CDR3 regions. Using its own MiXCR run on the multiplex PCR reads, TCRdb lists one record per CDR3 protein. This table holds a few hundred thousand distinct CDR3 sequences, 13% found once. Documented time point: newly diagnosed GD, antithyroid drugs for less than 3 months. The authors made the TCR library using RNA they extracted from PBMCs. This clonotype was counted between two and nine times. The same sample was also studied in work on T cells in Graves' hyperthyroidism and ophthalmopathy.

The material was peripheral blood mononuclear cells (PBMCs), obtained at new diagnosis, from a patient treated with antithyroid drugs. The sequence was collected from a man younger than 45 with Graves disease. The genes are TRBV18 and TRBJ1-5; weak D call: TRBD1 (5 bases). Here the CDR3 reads CASSPPDGASNQPQHF. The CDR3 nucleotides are TGTGCCAGCTCACCACCTGATGGGGCGAGCAATCAGCCCCAGCATTTT.